The 7 T cell receptor beta chains below come from one sample, sequenced in a study of cytomegalovirus exposure and HLA in healthy donors (dated by TCRdb to about 2017). The method behind the library was the immunoSEQ multiplex PCR assay. For the multiplex PCR, a mixture combining 60 forward primers for TCR Vbeta segments and 13 reverse primers for TCR Jbeta segments was used. The immuneACCESS repertoire file appears here via TCRdb, limited to in-frame rearrangements. These files lack a portion of the clones; in checked studies, under half of the deficit traces to unresolved V genes, and the cause of the others is not known. This sample is represented by under 200,000 clones; 60% to 80% of them were singletons. Roughly 2% of the sample rests with the top ten. Sample: PBMCs. These receptor sequences come from a man aged 50 to 59 in good health and CMV-seropositive.

The V call is TRBV4-1, the J call TRBJ1-5; 9 nucleotides line up with TRBD1. Trimming took 0 bases from V and 7 from J; bases not matched to a gene: 7. CDR1 and CDR2 (germline): MGHRA, YSYEKL. The CDR3 runs to 16 residues. In DNA, the CDR3 is TGCGCCAGCAGCCAAGACTCCGGGACAGGGATGCAGCCCCAGCATTTT. Translating it yields CASSQDSGTGMQPQHF.

This chain joins TRBV18 and TRBJ2-7; D may be TRBD2 (6 bases). The V gene lost 0 bases and the J gene lost 6 bases, with 9 bases spanning the gap. Per germline, CDR1 KGHSH and CDR2 LQKENI. This CDR3 is built from 13 residues. As DNA, the CDR3 is TGTGCCAGCTCACCACCGGGGGGTTTCGAGCAGTACTTC. Its protein product is CASSPPGGFEQYF.

V usage is TRBV27 and J usage is TRBJ2-5, with 7 bases aligning to TRBD2. Germline CDR1 reads MNHEY; CDR2 reads SMNVEV (reference sequence). Trimming cost V 3 bases and J 1 base; bases outside gene matches: 8. This CDR3 has 16 residues. CDR3 sequence reads: CASSFGVGGAQETQYF. The CDR3 nucleotides are TGTGCCAGCAGTTTTGGGGTGGGAGGGGCCCAAGAGACCCAGTACTTC.

The chain employs TRBV4-3 and TRBJ1-6, with D possibly matching TRBD1 (6 bases). The CDR3 covers 17 residues. V lost 0 bases, J lost 3 bases, and 12 bases lay in between. The V gene's germline CDR1 is LGHNA and CDR2 YSLEER. CDR3 nucleotides: TGCGCCAGCAGCCAAGATCCCCAGGACAGCTATAATTCACCCCTCCACTTT. Its protein is CASSQDPQDSYNSPLHF.

The table lists this clone with many counts. The V and J genes are TRBV6-5 and TRBJ2-5; 8 positions agree with TRBD1. Germline assignment: CDR1 MNHEY and CDR2 SVGAGI. Trimming took 5 bases from V and 7 from J; bases not matched to a gene: 12. There are 15 residues in the CDR3. In DNA, the CDR3 is TGTGCCAGCAGTCACCTGGACAGGGATGTCGGGACCCAGTACTTC. This encodes CASSHLDRDVGTQYF.

The chain carries TRBV29-1 and TRBJ1-1, with 11 bases that match TRBD1. V lost 6 bases and J lost 1; bases outside the gene matches: 1. This CDR3 is built from 13 residues. Germline V CDR1 and CDR2: SQVTM, ANQGSEA. CDR3 bases: TGCAGCGTAGGGACAGGGGGGAACACTGAAGCTTTCTTT. Translation gives CSVGTGGNTEAFF. The full variable domain, with the rest looked up from reference TRBV29-1 and TRBJ1-1, is SAVISQKPSRDICQRGTSLTIQCQVDSQVTMMFWYRQQPGQSLTLIATANQGSEATYESGFVIDKFPISRPNLTFSTLTVSNMSPEDSSIYLCSVGTGGNTEAFFGQGTRLTVV.

J is TRBJ2-7 and V is TRBV11-2; 9 bases align to TRBD1. This CDR3 is built from 14 residues. Germline values: CDR1 SGHAT, CDR2 FQNNGV. J lost 4 bases, V lost 4 bases, and 5 bases had no gene match. This chain's CDR3 is CASSSGQGPYEQYF. CDR3 DNA sequence: TGTGCCAGCAGCTCGGGACAGGGTCCTTACGAGCAGTACTTC.